This TCR beta chain appears in the sequencing data of a study of blood T cell repertoires in COVID-19. Study context: The samples span acute and convalescent COVID-19 from the United States, Italy and Spain.

Germline lookup yields CDR1 SGHTA and CDR2 FQGTGA. This CDR3 has 15 residues. The V gene lost 7 bases and the J gene lost 5 bases, with 19 bases spanning the gap. Participant-reported clinical history was the basis for cohort assignment. Exposed participants encountered a COVID-19 case during the 2 weeks preceding study entry. Per the original methods: Nucleated cell counts were estimated from reference gene primer amplification. Sequencing used immunoSEQ multiplex PCR; TCRdb keeps in-frame clones, though not all of them. The V and J calls and the clone size are those of that table, but D and trimming were determined from the DNA. The sample shows 210,000 or so clones, 80% to 90% of them seen only once.

The TCR comes from a woman younger than 45 who had been exposed to COVID-19. Material: PBMCs or T cells enriched from blood (not recorded which). The chain carries TRBV7-3 and TRBJ2-3; D possibly corresponds to TRBD2 (7 bases). CDR3 protein: CASTPSGGQGDTQYF. The CDR3 nucleotides are TGTGCCAGCACCCCATCCGGGGGGCAGGGAGATACGCAGTATTTT.